This TCR beta chain appears in the sequencing data of a study of CD8 T cells in ankylosing spondylitis. Notes on the study in general: The authors reported significant enrichment of disease-linked clones in matched ankylosing spondylitis synovial fluid. Relatively rare in peripheral blood, disease-linked clones were also CD8+.

Remarks on this clonotype: The antigen remains unidentified.

MiXCR, run by TCRdb on the 5' RACE reads, gives a single entry per CDR3 protein. Of 350,000 or so distinct CDR3 sequences in the sample, around a tenth were seen once. CDR1 is SGHTA and CDR2 is FQGNSA in the germline V gene. The CDR3 covers 14 residues. The junction had 5 bases not matched to a gene; V was cut back by 4 bases and J by 6 bases. Input material: blood, either unsorted or a sorted T cell fraction (not recorded which). This sequence originates from a female donor with ankylosing spondylitis or in good health (not recorded which). The chain uses TRBV7-2 and TRBJ1-5, with TRBD1 matching 8 bases. CDR3 loop: CASSSQGERQPQHF. For the CDR3, the DNA is TGTGCCAGCAGCTCACAGGGGGAACGTCAGCCCCAGCATTTT.